This entry is about one T cell receptor (beta chain). Clones were read by immunoSEQ multiplex PCR, and TCRdb kept only the in-frame ones, dropping some. The profile shows approximately 69,000 clones, 70% to 90% of them singletons. The record originates from a study of T cell responses to AZD1222 COVID-19 vaccine. Looked up from germline, CDR1 is SQVTM and CDR2 is ANQGSEA. Trimming removed 5 bases at V and 0 bases at J, with 11 bases between. This CDR3 has 14 residues. The receptor's source is an adult who received the AZD1222 COVID-19 vaccine. The J gene is TRBJ2-1, the V gene TRBV29-1; TRBD1 might be the D (6 bases). The sequences come from peripheral blood, collected 28 days after the second AZD1222 dose. The CDR3 spells CSVTDSLSYNEQFF. Written as DNA, the CDR3 is TGCAGCGTTACGGACAGCCTCTCCTACAATGAGCAGTTCTTC.